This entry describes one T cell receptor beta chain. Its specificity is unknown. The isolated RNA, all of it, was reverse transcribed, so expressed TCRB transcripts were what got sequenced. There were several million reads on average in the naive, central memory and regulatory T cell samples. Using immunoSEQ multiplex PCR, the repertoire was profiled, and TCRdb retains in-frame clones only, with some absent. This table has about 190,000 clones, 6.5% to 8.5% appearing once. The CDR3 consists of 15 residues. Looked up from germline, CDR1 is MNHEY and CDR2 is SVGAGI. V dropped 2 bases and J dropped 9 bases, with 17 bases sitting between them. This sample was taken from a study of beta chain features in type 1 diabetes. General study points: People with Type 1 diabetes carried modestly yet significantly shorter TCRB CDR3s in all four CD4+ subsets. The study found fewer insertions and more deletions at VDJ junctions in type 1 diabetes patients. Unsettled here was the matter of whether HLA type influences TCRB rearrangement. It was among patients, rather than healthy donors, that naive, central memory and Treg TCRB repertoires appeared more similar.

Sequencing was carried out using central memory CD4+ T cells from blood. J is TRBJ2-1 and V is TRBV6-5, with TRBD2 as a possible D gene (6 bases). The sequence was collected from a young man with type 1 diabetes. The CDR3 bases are TGTGCCAGCAGTTACGGGGACTCTTTTTCGGGTGAGCAGTTCTTC. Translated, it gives CASSYGDSFSGEQFF.